The following is a T cell receptor beta chain sequence with its context. The data originate from a study of breast tumors, draining lymph nodes, adjacent tissues. Looked up from germline, CDR1 is MNHEY and CDR2 is SVGEGT. The CDR3 runs to 14 residues. After removal of 10 bases from V and 12 bases from J, the junction contained 17 bases not matched to a gene. From the multiplex PCR reads, TCRdb called clonotypes with MiXCR, one entry per CDR3 protein. This sample has 25,000 or so distinct CDR3 sequences, with about 24% found just once. The sequencing input was breast tumor tissue. The sequence derives from a female donor with breast cancer. Some clones in this sample may be carry-over from other donors' samples. This chain uses TRBV6-2 or TRBV6-3 with TRBJ2-1; 8 nucleotides align to TRBD2. The CDR3 DNA follows: TGTGCCACCAGAACGGGACTAGTTTTGATGCGGCAGTTCTTC. Translated: CATRTGLVLMRQFF.